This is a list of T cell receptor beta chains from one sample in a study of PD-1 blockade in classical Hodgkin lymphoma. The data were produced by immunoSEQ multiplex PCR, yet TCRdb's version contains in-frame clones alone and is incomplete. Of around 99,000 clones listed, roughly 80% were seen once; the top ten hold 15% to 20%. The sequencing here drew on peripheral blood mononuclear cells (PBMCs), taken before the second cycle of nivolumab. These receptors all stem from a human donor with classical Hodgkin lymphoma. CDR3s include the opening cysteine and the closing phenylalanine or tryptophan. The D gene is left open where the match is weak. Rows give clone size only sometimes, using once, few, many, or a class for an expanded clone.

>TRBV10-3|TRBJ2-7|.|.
CAISESGTSYEQYF
TGTGCCATCAGTGAGAGCGGGACATCGTACGAGCAGTACTTC
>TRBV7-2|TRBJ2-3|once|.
CASSPGGWRSSATDTQYF
TGTGCCAGCAGCCCAGGTGGGTGGCGGTCCTCAGCCACAGATACGCAGTATTTT
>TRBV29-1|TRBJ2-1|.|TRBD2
CSVLGGTRSYNEQFF
TGCAGCGTATTAGGAGGGACTAGGTCCTACAATGAGCAGTTCTTC
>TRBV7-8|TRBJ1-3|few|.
CASSLGRVGNTIYF
TGTGCCAGCAGCTTGGGAAGGGTCGGAAACACCATATATTTT
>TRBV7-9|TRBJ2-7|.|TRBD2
CASSLEGRLAGTYEQYF
TGTGCCAGCAGCTTAGAAGGGAGACTAGCGGGGACATACGAGCAGTACTTC
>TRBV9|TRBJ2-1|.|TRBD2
CASSVLWASGRDNEQFF
TGTGCCAGCAGCGTCCTCTGGGCCAGCGGGAGAGACAATGAGCAGTTCTTC
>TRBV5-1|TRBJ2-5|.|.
CASREGVGQETQYF
TGCGCCAGCAGGGAAGGGGTGGGACAAGAGACCCAGTACTTC
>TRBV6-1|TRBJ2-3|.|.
CASRVTDTQYF
TGTGCCAGCAGAGTCACAGATACGCAGTATTTT
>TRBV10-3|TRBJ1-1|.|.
CAISEFGGNTEAFF
TGTGCCATCAGTGAGTTCGGTGGCAACACTGAAGCTTTCTTT
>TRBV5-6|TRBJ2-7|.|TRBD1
CASSLGNSGTGGAYEQYF
TGTGCCAGCAGCTTGGGGAACTCCGGGACAGGGGGCGCCTACGAGCAGTACTTC
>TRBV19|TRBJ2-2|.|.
CASSGARLNTGELFF
TGTGCCAGTAGTGGGGCAAGACTGAACACCGGGGAGCTGTTTTTT
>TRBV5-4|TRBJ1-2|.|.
CASSSPGADYGYTF
TGTGCCAGCAGCTCCCCGGGGGCGGACTATGGCTACACCTTC
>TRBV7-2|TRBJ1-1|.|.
CASSLAAGLNTEAFF
TGTGCCAGCAGCTTAGCGGCAGGACTGAACACTGAAGCTTTCTTT
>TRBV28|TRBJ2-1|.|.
CASSNGQTYNEQFF
TGTGCCAGCAGTAATGGACAAACATACAATGAGCAGTTCTTC
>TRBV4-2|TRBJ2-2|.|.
CASSQPGLPGELFF
TGTGCCAGCAGCCAACCGGGCCTTCCCGGGGAGCTGTTTTTT
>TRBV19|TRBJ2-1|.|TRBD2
CASMDIAGSSYNEQFF
TGTGCCAGTATGGACATAGCGGGAAGCTCCTACAATGAGCAGTTCTTC
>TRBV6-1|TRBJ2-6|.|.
CASSETGSAGANVLTF
TGTGCCAGCAGTGAGACAGGAAGCGCTGGGGCCAACGTCCTGACTTTC
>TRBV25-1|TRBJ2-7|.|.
CASSEWEAFEQYF
TGTGCCAGCAGTGAATGGGAGGCGTTCGAGCAGTACTTC
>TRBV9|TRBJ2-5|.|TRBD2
CASSSRGRDQETQYF
TGTGCCAGCAGCTCACGTGGGAGGGACCAAGAGACCCAGTACTTC
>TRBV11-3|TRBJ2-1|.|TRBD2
CASAPRGGSYNEQFF
TGTGCCAGCGCGCCCCGGGGAGGGTCCTACAATGAGCAGTTCTTC
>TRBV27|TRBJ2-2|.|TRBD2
CASSPVSGYTGELFF
TGTGCCAGCAGCCCCGTTAGCGGGTACACCGGGGAGCTGTTTTTT
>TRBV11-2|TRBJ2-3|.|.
CASSSELADTQYF
TGTGCCAGCAGCTCAGAGCTGGCAGATACGCAGTATTTT
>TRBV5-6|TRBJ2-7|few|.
CASRVGPGELEQYF
TGTGCCAGCAGAGTTGGGCCAGGGGAGCTCGAGCAGTACTTC
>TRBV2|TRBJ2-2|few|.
CASSLFSVATGELFF
TGTGCCAGCAGTTTATTCTCGGTTGCCACCGGGGAGCTGTTTTTT
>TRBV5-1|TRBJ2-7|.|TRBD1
CASSLGQGAPTYEQYF
TGCGCCAGCAGCTTGGGGCAGGGGGCACCCACCTACGAGCAGTACTTC
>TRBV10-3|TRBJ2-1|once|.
CAIRGTNEQFF
TGTGCCATCAGGGGGACAAATGAGCAGTTCTTC
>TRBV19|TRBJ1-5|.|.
CASKGTGISNQPQHF
TGTGCCAGTAAGGGGACGGGGATTAGCAATCAGCCCCAGCATTTT
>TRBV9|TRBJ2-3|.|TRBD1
CASSALTGSSTDTQYF
TGTGCCAGCAGCGCTCTGACAGGGTCTAGCACAGATACGCAGTATTTT
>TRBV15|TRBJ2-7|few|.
CATSRQRGGYEQYF
TGTGCCACCAGCAGACAACGGGGAGGTTACGAGCAGTACTTC
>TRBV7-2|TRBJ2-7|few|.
CASSVGPQMGEQYF
TGTGCCAGCAGCGTGGGACCTCAAATGGGTGAGCAGTACTTC
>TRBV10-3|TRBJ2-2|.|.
CAISEEWGANTGELFF
TGTGCCATCAGTGAGGAGTGGGGGGCGAACACCGGGGAGCTGTTTTTT
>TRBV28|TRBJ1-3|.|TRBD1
CASSHRGRINTIYF
TGTGCCAGCAGTCACAGGGGGAGAATAAACACCATATATTTT
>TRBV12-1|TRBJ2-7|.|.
CASSPGAPSYEQYF
TGTGCCAGCAGCCCCGGGGCGCCGAGTTACGAGCAGTACTTC
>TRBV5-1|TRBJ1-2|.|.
CASSLDRTGYGYTF
TGCGCCAGCAGCTTGGACAGGACGGGCTATGGCTACACCTTC
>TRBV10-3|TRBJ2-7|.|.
CAISEEAYEQYF
TGTGCCATCAGTGAGGAAGCCTACGAGCAGTACTTC
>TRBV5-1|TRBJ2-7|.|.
CASSLEDRRDEQYF
TGCGCCAGCAGCTTGGAGGACCGCCGGGACGAGCAGTACTTC
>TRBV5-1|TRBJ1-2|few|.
CASSLDGGQGGYTF
TGCGCCAGCAGCTTGGATGGGGGGCAGGGTGGCTACACCTTC
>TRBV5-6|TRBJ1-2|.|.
CASSLVGGGGYTF
TGTGCCAGCAGCTTGGTAGGCGGAGGTGGCTACACCTTC
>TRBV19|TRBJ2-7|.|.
CASAWGGTGSYEQYF
TGTGCCAGTGCCTGGGGGGGGACAGGCTCCTACGAGCAGTACTTC
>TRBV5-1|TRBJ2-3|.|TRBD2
CASTQSGKLTDTQYF
TGCGCCAGCACCCAAAGCGGGAAACTCACAGATACGCAGTATTTT
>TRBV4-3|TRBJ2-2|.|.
CASSQVRVTGELFF
TGCGCCAGCAGCCAAGTCAGGGTTACCGGGGAGCTGTTTTTT
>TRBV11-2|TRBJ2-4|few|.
CASSIDTGSIQYF
TGTGCCAGCAGCATAGACACTGGATCTATTCAGTACTTC
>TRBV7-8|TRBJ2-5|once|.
CASSLIAEGVLAAQYF
TGTGCCAGCAGCTTAATAGCGGAGGGGGTTTTAGCGGCCCAGTACTTC
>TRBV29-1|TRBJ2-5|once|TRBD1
CSARQGSETQYF
TGCAGCGCCCGACAGGGGTCGGAGACCCAGTACTTC
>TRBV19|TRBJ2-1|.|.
CASSMGGGVYNEQFF
TGTGCCAGTAGTATGGGGGGCGGGGTATACAATGAGCAGTTCTTC
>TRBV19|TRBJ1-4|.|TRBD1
CASSMETTGYEKLFF
TGTGCCAGTAGTATGGAGACGACAGGGTACGAAAAACTGTTTTTT
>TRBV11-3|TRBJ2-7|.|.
CASSLAGLSYEQYF
TGTGCCAGCAGCTTGGCGGGGCTATCCTACGAGCAGTACTTC
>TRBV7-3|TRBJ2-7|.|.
CASSDRDSRQYF
TGTGCCAGCAGCGACCGCGACAGCCGGCAGTACTTC
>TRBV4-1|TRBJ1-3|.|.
CASSPGPGNGNTIYF
TGCGCCAGCAGCCCCGGTCCAGGGAATGGAAACACCATATATTTT
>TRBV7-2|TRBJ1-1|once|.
CASSSRGSGFMNTEAFF
TGTGCCAGCAGCTCAAGGGGGTCTGGATTTATGAACACTGAAGCTTTCTTT